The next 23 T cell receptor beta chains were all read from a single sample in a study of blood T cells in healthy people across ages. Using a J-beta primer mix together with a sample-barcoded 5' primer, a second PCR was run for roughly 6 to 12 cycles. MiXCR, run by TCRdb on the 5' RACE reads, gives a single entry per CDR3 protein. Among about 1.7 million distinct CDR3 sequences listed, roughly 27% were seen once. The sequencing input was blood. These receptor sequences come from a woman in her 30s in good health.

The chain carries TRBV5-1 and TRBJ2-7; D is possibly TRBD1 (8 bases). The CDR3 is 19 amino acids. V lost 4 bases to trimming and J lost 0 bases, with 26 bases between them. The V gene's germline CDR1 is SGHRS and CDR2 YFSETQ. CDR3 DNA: TGCGCCAGCAGCACTGGTCCGGCGGGGGCAGGGGGCCTCTCCTACGAGCAGTACTTC. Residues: CASSTGPAGAGGLSYEQYF.

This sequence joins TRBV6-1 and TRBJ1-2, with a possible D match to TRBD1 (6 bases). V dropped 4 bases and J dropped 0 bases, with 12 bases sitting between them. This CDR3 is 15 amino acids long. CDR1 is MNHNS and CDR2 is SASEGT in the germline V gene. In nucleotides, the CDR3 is TGTGCCAGCAGTGGGGGGACATCTTCTAACTATGGCTACACCTTC. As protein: CASSGGTSSNYGYTF.

CDR3 sequence (DNA): TGTGCCAGCAGTTCTTACAGGGGTAGAGTCGAAAAACTGTTTTTT. Protein: CASSSYRGRVEKLFF. The V and J genes are TRBV7-9 and TRBJ1-4, with TRBD1 identical over 7 bases. Germline V gene lookup returns CDR1 SEHNR and CDR2 FQNEAQ (reference sequence). This CDR3 is 15 amino acids long. J was trimmed by 8 bases and V by 6 bases; bases with no gene match: 12.

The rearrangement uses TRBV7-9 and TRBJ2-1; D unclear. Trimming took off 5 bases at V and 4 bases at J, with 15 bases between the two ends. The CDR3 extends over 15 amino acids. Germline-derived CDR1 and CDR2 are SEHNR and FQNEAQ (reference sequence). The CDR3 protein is CASSPDIYPYNEQFF. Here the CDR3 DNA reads TGTGCCAGCAGCCCCGACATCTACCCTTACAATGAGCAGTTCTTC.

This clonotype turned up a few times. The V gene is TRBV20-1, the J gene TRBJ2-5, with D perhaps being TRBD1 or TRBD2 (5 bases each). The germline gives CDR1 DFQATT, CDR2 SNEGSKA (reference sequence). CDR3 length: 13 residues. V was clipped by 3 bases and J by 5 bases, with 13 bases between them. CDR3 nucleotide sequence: TGCAGTGCTAGCTTGGGGGTGATGGAGACCCAGTACTTC. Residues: CSASLGVMETQYF.

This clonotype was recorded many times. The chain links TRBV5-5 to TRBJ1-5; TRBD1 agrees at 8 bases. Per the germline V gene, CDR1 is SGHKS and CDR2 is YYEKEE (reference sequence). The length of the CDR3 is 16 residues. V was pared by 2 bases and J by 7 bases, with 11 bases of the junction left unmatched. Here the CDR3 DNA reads TGTGCCAGCAGCTTCACTCAGGGACAGGATGAACAGCCCCAGCATTTT. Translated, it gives CASSFTQGQDEQPQHF. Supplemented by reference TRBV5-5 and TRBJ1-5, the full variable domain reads DAGVTQSPTHLIKTRGQQVTLRCSPISGHKSVSWYQQVLGQGPQFIFQYYEKEERGRGNFPDRFSARQFPNYSSELNVNALLLGDSALYLCASSFTQGQDEQPQHFGDGTRLSIL.

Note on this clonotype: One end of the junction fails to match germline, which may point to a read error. CDR3: CAGSYTGSSYEQYF. In DNA, the CDR3 is TGTGCCGGCAGTTACACAGGGAGCTCCTACGAGCAGTACTTC. The V call is TRBV6-6, the J call TRBJ2-7; tentative D call: TRBD1 (6 bases). CDR3 length: 14 amino acids. Germline V gene sequence: CDR1 MNHNY, CDR2 SVGAGI (reference sequence).

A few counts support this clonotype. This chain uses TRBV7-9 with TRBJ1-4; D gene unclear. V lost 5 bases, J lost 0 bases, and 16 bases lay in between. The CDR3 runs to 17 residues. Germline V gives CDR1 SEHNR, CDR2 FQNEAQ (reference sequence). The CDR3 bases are TGTGCCAGCAGCGCTTGGGCAGGCATTGCAACTAATGAAAAACTGTTTTTT. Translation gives CASSAWAGIATNEKLFF.

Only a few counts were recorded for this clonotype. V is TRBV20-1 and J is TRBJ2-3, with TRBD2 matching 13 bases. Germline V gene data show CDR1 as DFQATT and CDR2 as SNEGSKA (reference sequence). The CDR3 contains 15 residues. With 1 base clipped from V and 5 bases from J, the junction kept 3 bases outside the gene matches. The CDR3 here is CSARGGLAGEDTQYF. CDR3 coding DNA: TGCAGTGCTAGAGGCGGACTAGCGGGAGAAGATACGCAGTATTTT.

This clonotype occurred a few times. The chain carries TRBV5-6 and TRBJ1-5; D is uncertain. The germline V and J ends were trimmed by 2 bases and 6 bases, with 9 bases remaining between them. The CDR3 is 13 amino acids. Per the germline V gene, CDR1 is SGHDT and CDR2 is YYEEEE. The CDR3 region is CASSFGVSQPQHF. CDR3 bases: TGTGCCAGCAGCTTCGGGGTGTCTCAGCCCCAGCATTTT.

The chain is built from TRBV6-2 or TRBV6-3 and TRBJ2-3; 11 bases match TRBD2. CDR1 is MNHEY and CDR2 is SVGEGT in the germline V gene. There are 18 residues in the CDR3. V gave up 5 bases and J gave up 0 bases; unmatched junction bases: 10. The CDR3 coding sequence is TGTGCCAGCAGTAGCACCATGACTAGCGGGGCTAGCACAGATACGCAGTATTTT. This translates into CASSSTMTSGASTDTQYF.

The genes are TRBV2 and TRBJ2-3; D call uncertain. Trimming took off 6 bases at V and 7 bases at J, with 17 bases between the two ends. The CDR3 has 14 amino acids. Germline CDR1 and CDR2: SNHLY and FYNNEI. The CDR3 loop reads CASSELKARHTQYF. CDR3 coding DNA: TGTGCCAGCAGCGAACTAAAAGCACGTCATACGCAGTATTTT.

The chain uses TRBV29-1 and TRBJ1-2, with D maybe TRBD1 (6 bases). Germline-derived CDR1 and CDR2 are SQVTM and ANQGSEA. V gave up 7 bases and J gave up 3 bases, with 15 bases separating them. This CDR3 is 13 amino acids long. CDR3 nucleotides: TGCAGCGCTACCGTAACAGGGCACTATGGCTACACCTTC. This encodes CSATVTGHYGYTF.

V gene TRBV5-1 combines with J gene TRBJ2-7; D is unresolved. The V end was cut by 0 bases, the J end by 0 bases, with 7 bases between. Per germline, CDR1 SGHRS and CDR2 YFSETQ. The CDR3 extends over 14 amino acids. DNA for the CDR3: TGCGCCAGCAGCTTGGTTTCGACCTCCTACGAGCAGTACTTC. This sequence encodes CASSLVSTSYEQYF.

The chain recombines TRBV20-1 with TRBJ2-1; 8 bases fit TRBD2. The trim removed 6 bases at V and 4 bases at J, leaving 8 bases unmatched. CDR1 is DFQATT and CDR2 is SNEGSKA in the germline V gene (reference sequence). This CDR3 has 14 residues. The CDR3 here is CSASRTSRYNEQFF. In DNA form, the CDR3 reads TGCAGTGCCTCCCGGACTAGCAGATACAATGAGCAGTTCTTC.

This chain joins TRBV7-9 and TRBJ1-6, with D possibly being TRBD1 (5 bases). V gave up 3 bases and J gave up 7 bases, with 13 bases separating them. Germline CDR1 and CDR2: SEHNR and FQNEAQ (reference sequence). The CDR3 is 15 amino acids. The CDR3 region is CASSFEPRVNSPLHF. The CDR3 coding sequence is TGTGCCAGCAGCTTCGAGCCCAGGGTGAATTCACCCCTCCACTTT. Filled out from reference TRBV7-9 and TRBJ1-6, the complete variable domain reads DTGVSQNPRHKITKRGQNVTFRCDPISEHNRLYWYRQTLGQGPEFLTYFQNEAQLEKSRLLSDRFSAERPKGSFSTLEIQRTEQGDSAMYLCASSFEPRVNSPLHFGNGTRLTVT.

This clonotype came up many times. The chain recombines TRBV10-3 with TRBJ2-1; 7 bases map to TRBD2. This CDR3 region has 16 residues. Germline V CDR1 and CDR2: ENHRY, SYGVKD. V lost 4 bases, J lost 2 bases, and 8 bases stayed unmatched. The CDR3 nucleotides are TGTGCCATCAGTGTGGGGGGGGAGGGTACCTACAATGAGCAGTTCTTC. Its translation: CAISVGGEGTYNEQFF.

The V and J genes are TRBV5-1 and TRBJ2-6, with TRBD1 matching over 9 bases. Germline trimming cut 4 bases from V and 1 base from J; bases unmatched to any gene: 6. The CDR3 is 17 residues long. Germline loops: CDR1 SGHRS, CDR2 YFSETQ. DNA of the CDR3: TGCGCCAGCAGCGCCGGGACAGGGTCATCTGGGGCCAACGTCCTGACTTTC. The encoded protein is CASSAGTGSSGANVLTF.

Here the CDR3 reads CASRQGLGAFF. CDR3 nucleotide sequence: TGTGCCAGCAGACAAGGCCTTGGGGCTTTCTTT. The chain recombines TRBV6-6 with TRBJ1-1, with D unresolved. The CDR3 loop spans 11 amino acids. Trimming stripped 6 bases from V and 11 bases from J, with 13 bases between. Germline values: CDR1 MNHNY, CDR2 SVGAGI (reference sequence).

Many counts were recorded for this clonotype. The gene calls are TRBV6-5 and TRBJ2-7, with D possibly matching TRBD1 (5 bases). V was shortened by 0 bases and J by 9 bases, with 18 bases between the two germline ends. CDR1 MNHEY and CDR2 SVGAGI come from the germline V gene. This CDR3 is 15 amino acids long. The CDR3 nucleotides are TGTGCCAGCAGTTACTCGACGGCAGGGCTGGCGTGGCAGTACTTC. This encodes CASSYSTAGLAWQYF.

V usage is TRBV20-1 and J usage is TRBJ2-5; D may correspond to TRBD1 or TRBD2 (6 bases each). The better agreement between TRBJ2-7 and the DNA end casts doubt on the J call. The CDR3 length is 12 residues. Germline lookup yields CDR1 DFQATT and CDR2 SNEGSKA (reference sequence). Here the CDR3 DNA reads TGCAGTGCCCGAGGGGGGACCCACGAGCAGTACTTC. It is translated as CSARGGTHEQYF.

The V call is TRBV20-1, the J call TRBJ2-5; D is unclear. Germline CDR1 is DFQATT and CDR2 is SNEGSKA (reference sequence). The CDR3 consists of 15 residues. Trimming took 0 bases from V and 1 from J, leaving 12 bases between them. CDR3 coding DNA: TGCAGTGCTAGAGAATTGCGCGAGCCCCAAGAGACCCAGTACTTC. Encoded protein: CSARELREPQETQYF.

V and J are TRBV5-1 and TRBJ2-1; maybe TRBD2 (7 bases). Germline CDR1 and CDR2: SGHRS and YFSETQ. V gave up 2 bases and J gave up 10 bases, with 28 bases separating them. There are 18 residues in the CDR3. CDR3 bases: TGCGCCAGCAGCTTTTTTAGGCCCTCGGGGGGCGCCGGAGGGGAGCAGTTCTTC. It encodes CASSFFRPSGGAGGEQFF.